The rows below give T cell receptor beta chains drawn from one sample of a study of CD8 T cells in Susac syndrome. TCRdb redid the calling of the immunoSEQ multiplex PCR reads with MiXCR, one entry per CDR3 protein. The sample contains about 200,000 distinct CDR3 sequences, more than 90% of which appear only once. Sequenced: CD4+ T cells from PBMCs. The receptor set was obtained from a human donor with multiple sclerosis. Each CDR3 is given with its conserved first and last residue. The order of the fields is V gene, D gene, J gene, clone size, CDR3 DNA, CDR3 protein. A D gene is named only where the DNA matches it firmly. A row's size may be missing; if present it is once, few, many or a size class.

>TRBV14|.|TRBJ2-1|.
TGTGCCAGCAGCCCCGAGCCCCTTTACAATGAGCAGTTCTTC
CASSPEPLYNEQFF
>TRBV7-9|.|TRBJ1-1|.
TGTGCCAGCAGCTGGGGGGAGAACACTGAAGCTTTCTTT
CASSWGENTEAFF
>TRBV5-6|.|TRBJ1-2|.
TGTGCCAGCAGCACCACCGTTTGGGGCTACACCTTC
CASSTTVWGYTF
>TRBV5-1|.|TRBJ2-7|.
TGCGCCAGCAGCTTGGCCGGGACATGGGGAGGCGAGCAGTACTTC
CASSLAGTWGGEQYF
>TRBV3-1|.|TRBJ1-2|few
TGTGCCAGCAGCCAAGATCGTGGGTTCTATGGCTACACCTTC
CASSQDRGFYGYTF
>TRBV13|.|TRBJ2-1|.
TGTGCCAGCCAACCGGGAGCCGAGTACAATGAACAGTTCTTC
CASQPGAEYNEQFF
>TRBV29-1|TRBD2|TRBJ2-1|.
TGCAGCGTTAGGGGGACTAGCGGGGGAACGGAGCAGTTCTTC
CSVRGTSGGTEQFF
>TRBV18|.|TRBJ2-7|few
TGTGCCAGCTCACCTCGGGGAAGGGAGCAGTACTTC
CASSPRGREQYF
>TRBV18|.|TRBJ2-3|.
TGTGCCAGCTCACCTACAGCAGATACGCAGTATTTT
CASSPTADTQYF
>TRBV5-4|.|TRBJ1-2|.
TGTGCCAGCACCCATCCCCGCGGAAACTATGGCTACACCTTC
CASTHPRGNYGYTF
>TRBV20-1|.|TRBJ1-1|.
TGCAGTGCTAGGGCCCCGTCAGGGCCGACTGAAGCTTTCTTT
CSARAPSGPTEAFF
>TRBV11-1|TRBD2|TRBJ2-3|.
TGTGCCAGCAGCTTCGGGACTAGCGGGACAGATACGCAGTATTTT
CASSFGTSGTDTQYF
>TRBV3-1|TRBD2|TRBJ2-7|.
TGTGCCAGCAGCCAAGATGGAGCAGGACTAGCGGGGAGATCCTACGAGCAGTACTTC
CASSQDGAGLAGRSYEQYF
>TRBV12-3/TRBV12-4|.|TRBJ2-7|.
TGTGCCAGCAGTTTCTCCCCGGGCCCCCGGGAGCAGTACTTC
CASSFSPGPREQYF
>TRBV29-1|TRBD2|TRBJ2-1|.
TGCAGCGCCCTCAACCTGGGAGGGCAATCCTACAATGAGCAGTTCTTC
CSALNLGGQSYNEQFF
>TRBV30|TRBD2|TRBJ2-2|.
TGTGCCTGGCGTGGACTAGCGGGGTTAGCCGGGGAGCTGTTTTTT
CAWRGLAGLAGELFF
>TRBV9|.|TRBJ2-7|.
TGTGCCAGCAGCGTAGAAGGGGATAGCGCAAACGAGCAGTACTTC
CASSVEGDSANEQYF